The source of this TCR beta chain is a study of TIL therapy for anti-PD-1-resistant metastatic lung cancer. Study overall: Most patients had lung adenocarcinoma.

On this clone: Its antigen is as yet unknown.

Study conclusions and caveats: This highly selected cohort may not generalize to typical lung cancer patients.

Regarding time point: pre-treatment sample, taken before nivolumab and TIL therapy. The V segment lost 3 bases and the J segment 6 bases; nucleotides outside the gene matches: 9. This CDR3 contains 15 residues. Germline V lookup: CDR1 SEHNR, CDR2 FQNEAQ (reference sequence). The libraries were made with immunoSEQ v3. Each library reached some 2 million read pairs, or 5-6 million at deep level. Assay: immunoSEQ multiplex PCR; the TCRdb copy retains only in-frame clones and omits some. The sample carries some 60,000 clones, 55% to 70% recorded once. This sequence joins TRBV7-9 and TRBJ1-2, with 8 bases fitting TRBD1. The source of this sequence is a person between 30 and 80 years old with non-small cell lung cancer. The material was blood, obtained at baseline. The CDR3 DNA is TGTGCCAGCAGCTTGCAGGGGGCTTACTCAAATGGCTACACCTTC. Encoded protein: CASSLQGAYSNGYTF. The full variable domain, with the rest looked up from reference TRBV7-9 and TRBJ1-2, is DTGVSQNPRHKITKRGQNVTFRCDPISEHNRLYWYRQTLGQGPEFLTYFQNEAQLEKSRLLSDRFSAERPKGSFSTLEIQRTEQGDSAMYLCASSLQGAYSNGYTFGSGTRLTVV.